Here is one TCR beta chain with its context. The data were taken from a study of technical replicates of blood from a few donors. The method was immunoSEQ multiplex PCR; TCRdb's version includes in-frame clones alone and lacks a portion of them. The sample consists of 85,000 to 100,000 clones, under 97% of them appearing once. This CDR3 has 15 amino acids. The germline gives CDR1 SNHLY, CDR2 FYNNEI. V was pared by 3 bases and J by 3 bases, with 5 bases of the junction left unmatched. The receptor was derived from a human donor in good health. Specimen: T cells isolated from PBMCs. This sequence joins TRBV2 and TRBJ2-4, with 7 nucleotides matching TRBD1. CDR3 nucleotides: TGTGCCAGCAGTGATAAGGGGGCGGGCAAAAACATTCAGTACTTC. Translating gives CASSDKGAGKNIQYF. Full variable domain (outside the CDR3, taken from reference TRBV2 and TRBJ2-4): EPEVTQTPSHQVTQMGQEVILRCVPISNHLYFYWYRQILGQKVEFLVSFYNNEISEKSEIFDDQFSVERPDGSNFTLKIRSTKLEDSAMYFCASSDKGAGKNIQYFGAGTRLSVL.